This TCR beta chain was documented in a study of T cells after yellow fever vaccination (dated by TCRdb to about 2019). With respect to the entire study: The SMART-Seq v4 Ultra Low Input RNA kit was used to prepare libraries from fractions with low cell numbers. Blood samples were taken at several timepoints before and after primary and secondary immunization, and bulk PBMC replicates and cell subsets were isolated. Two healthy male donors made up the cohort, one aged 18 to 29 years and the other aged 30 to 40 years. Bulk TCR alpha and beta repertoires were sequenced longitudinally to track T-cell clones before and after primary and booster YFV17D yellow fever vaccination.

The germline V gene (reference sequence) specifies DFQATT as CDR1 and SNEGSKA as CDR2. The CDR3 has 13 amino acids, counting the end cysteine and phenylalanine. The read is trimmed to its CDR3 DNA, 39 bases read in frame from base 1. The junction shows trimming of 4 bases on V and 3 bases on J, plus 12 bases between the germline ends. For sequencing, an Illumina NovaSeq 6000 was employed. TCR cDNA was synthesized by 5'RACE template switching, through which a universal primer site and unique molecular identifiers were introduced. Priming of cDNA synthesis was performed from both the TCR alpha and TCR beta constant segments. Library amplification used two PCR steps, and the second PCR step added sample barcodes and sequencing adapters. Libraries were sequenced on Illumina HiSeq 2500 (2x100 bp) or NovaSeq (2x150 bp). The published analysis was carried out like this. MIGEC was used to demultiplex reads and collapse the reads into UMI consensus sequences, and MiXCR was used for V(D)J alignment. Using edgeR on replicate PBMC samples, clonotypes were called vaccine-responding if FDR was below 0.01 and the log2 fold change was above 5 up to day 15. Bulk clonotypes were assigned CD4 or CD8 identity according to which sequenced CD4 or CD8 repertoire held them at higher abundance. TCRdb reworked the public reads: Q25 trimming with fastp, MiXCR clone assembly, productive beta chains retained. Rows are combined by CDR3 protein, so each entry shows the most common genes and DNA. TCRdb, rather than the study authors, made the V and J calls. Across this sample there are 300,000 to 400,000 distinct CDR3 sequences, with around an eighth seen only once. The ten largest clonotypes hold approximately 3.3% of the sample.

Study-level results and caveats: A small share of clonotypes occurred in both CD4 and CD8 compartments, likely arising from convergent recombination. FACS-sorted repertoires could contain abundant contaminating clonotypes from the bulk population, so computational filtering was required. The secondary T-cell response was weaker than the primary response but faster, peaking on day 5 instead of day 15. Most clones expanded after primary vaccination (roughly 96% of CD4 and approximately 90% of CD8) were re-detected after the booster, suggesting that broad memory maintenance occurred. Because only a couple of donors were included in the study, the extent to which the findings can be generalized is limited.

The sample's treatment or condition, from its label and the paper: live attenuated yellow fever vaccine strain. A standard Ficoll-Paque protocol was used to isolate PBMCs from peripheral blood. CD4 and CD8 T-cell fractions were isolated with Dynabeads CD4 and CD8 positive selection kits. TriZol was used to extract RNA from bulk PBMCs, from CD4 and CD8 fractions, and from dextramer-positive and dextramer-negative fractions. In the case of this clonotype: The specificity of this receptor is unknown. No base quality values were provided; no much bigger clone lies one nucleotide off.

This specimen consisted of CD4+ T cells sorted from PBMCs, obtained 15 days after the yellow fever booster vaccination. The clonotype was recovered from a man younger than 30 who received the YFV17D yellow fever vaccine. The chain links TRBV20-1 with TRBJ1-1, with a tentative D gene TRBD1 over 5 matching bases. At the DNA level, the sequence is TGCAGTGCTATGAAGGGGATGGACACTGAAGCTTTCTTT. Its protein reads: CSAMKGMDTEAFF.